The present T cell receptor beta chain was sequenced within a study of metastatic and nonmetastatic thyroid tumors. On the study more broadly: Patients with malignant and benign thyroid disease provided blood and tumor or nodule tissue, whose repertoires were compared. Overall study findings and caveats: The reported finding was significantly higher TCR beta diversity in malignant thyroid tumors relative to benign nodules, in blood and tumor.

The CDR3 extends over 15 amino acids. Trimming took off 6 bases at V and 3 bases at J, with 14 bases between the two ends. Until they underwent thyroid surgery, no patient had received any treatment. Authors' analysis steps: The distant-metastasis classifier for papillary thyroid cancer was built from CDR3 differences across clinicopathological groups. Using MiXCR, TCRdb reanalyzed the PCR reads. None of the V and J calls come from the authors' own analysis; TCRdb made them. The data contain 19,000 or so clones, 25% to 30% of them singletons. This clone showed up many times. The antigen remains unidentified.

This chain connects TRBV12-3 or TRBV12-4 to TRBJ2-2, with a weak D call TRBD1 (6 bases). The sequenced material came from tumor tissue. The source is a male donor with papillary thyroid cancer or a benign thyroid nodule (not recorded which). Some clones in this sample may be carry-over from other donors' samples. CDR3: CASSYRDTHTGELFF. The CDR3 DNA is TGTGCCAGCAGCTACCGGGACACCCACACCGGGGAGCTGTTTTTT.